This T cell receptor beta chain was identified in a study of CD8 T cells in ankylosing spondylitis. Researchers built TCR beta libraries using quantitative 5'-RACE with molecular barcodes. TCRdb fed the 5' RACE reads into MiXCR, producing one record per CDR3 protein. The data show some 220,000 distinct CDR3 sequences, 10% seen once. Study-wide results and caveats: A TCR beta motif made of fewer than 10 highly homologous variants seemed typical of ankylosing spondylitis blood.

The CDR3 has 14 amino acids. Trimming at V came to 7 bases and at J to 6 bases, leaving 9 bases not matched to a gene. Looked up from germline, CDR1 is LGHDT and CDR2 is YNNKEL (reference sequence). In this sample, this clonotype turned up many times. The target antigen is unknown. The TCR comes from a male donor with ankylosing spondylitis or in good health (not recorded which). Sequenced: blood, either unsorted or a sorted T cell fraction (not recorded which). The V and J genes are TRBV3-1 and TRBJ2-1; 7 bases are a match to TRBD1. CDR3 protein: CASIGDRAPNEQFF. DNA for the CDR3: TGTGCCAGCATAGGCGACAGGGCCCCCAATGAGCAGTTCTTC.